Reported below is one TCR beta chain. As yet, its antigen is unknown. The data belong to a study of cytomegalovirus exposure and HLA in healthy donors. Study-wide points: When a later analysis was performed, an Asian-associated ancestry cluster reportedly had fewer N-insertions than the 666-donor mean. The presence/absence work took it that sequencing depth was about the same across donors. A later analysis showed that HLA-associated TCR beta chains had undergone more clonal expansion than equally common others. On later analysis, the bulk of CMV-associated TCR beta chains appeared to be HLA-restricted.

The CDR3 is 12 amino acids. Between the trimmed V and J ends, which lost 2 bases and 11 bases, there was a span of 11 bases. CDR1 WNHNN and CDR2 SYGVQD come from the germline V gene (reference sequence). In the PCR, 60 Vbeta and 13 Jbeta primers were used. Profiling relied on immunoSEQ multiplex PCR, and the TCRdb table lists in-frame clones only, not all of them. Of about 120,000 clones in the sample, about 86% were seen once. This sequence was found in a woman aged 35 to 49 in good health and CMV-seronegative. The chain has TRBV10-1 and TRBJ2-3; maybe TRBD2 (5 bases). The sequencing input was PBMCs. In nucleotides, the CDR3 is TGCGCCAGCAGTGAGCGTCGGGGAGAGCAGTATTTT. Translation: CASSERRGEQYF.